The present TCR beta chain was sequenced within a study of T cell repertoires in cytomegalovirus infection (dated by TCRdb to about 2019). At the level of the whole study: Alongside well-studied HLA-B-restricted epitopes, the peptide stimulations were aimed at recently identified HLA-C-restricted CMV epitopes, whose presentation resists viral immunomodulation. Donor HLA type was relevant to the analysis, as public TCR beta signatures indicated carriage of CMV infection together with the matching HLA type. Overall study results and their limits: The ex vivo response was dominated by HLA-C-restricted CMV-specific TCR beta clonotypes, which also provided the single most frequent clonotype in two of eight donors. In both this cohort and an independent roughly 350-donor cohort, the cumulative frequency of public TCR beta family members distinguished carriers of CMV infection plus the relevant HLA type.

TCRdb records Illumina HiSeq 1500 as the sequencer. TCRdb took the public reads, trimmed them with fastp at Q25, ran MiXCR for clone calling and kept in-frame beta chains. CDR3 protein sequences are deduplicated, and each keeps its most common genes and DNA. For this sample the table gives a few hundred thousand distinct CDR3 sequences, of which around two fifths were detected only once. Around 48% of the sample is in the top ten clones. V lost 4 bases and J lost 3 bases, and the count of bases not matched to a germline gene is 9. From cysteine to phenylalanine, the CDR3 is 15 amino acids long. The CDR3 DNA has 45 bases and is translated from base 1. In the germline V gene, CDR1 corresponds to SGHAT and CDR2 to FQNNGV. The treatment or condition label for this specimen denotes: in vitro stimulation with specific CMV peptide epitopes to enrich CMV-specific T cells. Details on this clonotype: Its antigen remains undetermined. Within one base of it there is no much larger clone, and no base qualities were kept.

The receptor comes from a human donor in good health (CMV status not recorded). Some clones in this sample may be carry-over from other donors' samples. The chain is made from TRBV11-2 and TRBJ2-7, with 7 middle bases fitting TRBD2. The material was cultured PBMCs, obtained from culture after CMV antigen stimulation. The DNA sequence is TGTGCCAGCAGCTCCTCCACCGGGACTATCTACGAGCAGTACTTC. This yields the protein CASSSSTGTIYEQYF.